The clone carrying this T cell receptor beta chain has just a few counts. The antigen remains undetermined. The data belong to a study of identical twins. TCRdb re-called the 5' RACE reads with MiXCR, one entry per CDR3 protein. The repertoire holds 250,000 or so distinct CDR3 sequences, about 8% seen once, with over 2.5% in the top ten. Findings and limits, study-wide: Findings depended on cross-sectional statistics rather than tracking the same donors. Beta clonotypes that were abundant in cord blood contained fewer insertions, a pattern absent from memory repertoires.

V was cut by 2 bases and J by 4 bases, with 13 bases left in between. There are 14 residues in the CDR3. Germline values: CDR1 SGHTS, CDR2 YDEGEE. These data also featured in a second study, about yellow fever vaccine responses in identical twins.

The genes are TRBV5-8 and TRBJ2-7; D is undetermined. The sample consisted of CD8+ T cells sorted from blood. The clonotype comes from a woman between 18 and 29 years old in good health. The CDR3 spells CASSFFTPRYEQYF. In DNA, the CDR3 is TGTGCCAGCAGCTTCTTTACGCCCCGATACGAGCAGTACTTC.